The 22 T cell receptor beta chains below were found in one sample sequenced in a study of somatic mutations in cytotoxic T cells in rheumatoid arthritis. Repertoires were generated with immunoSEQ multiplex PCR, while TCRdb's copy carries only in-frame clones and drops some. The sample shows several thousand clones, more than 45% of them seen only once. Sequencing was performed on CD8+ T cells sorted from blood. Every receptor here comes from a woman in her forties in good health.

This clone has a handful of counts. V gene TRBV9 combines with J gene TRBJ2-5, with D perhaps TRBD1 (6 bases). The CDR3 consists of 14 residues. The germline gives CDR1 SGDLS, CDR2 YYNGEE. Trimming removed 3 bases at V and 5 bases at J, with 14 bases between. The CDR3 DNA reads TGTGCCAGCAGCGCTCCGAATCAGGGGGAGACCCAGTACTTC. Protein product: CASSAPNQGETQYF. Using reference TRBV9 and TRBJ2-5 for the parts outside the CDR3, the full variable domain is DSGVTQTPKHLITATGQRVTLRCSPRSGDLSVYWYQQSLDQGLQFLIQYYNGEERAKGNILERFSAQQFPDLHSELNLSSLELGDSALYFCASSAPNQGETQYFGPGTRLLVL.

This rearrangement joins TRBV7-9 to TRBJ2-7, with no clear D. CDR3 length: 12 residues. Germline values: CDR1 SEHNR, CDR2 FQNEAQ (reference sequence). V shed 3 bases and J shed 5 bases, with 8 bases lying between them. The CDR3 is CASSFALNEQYF. The CDR3 DNA sequence: TGTGCCAGCAGCTTTGCCTTAAACGAGCAGTACTTC.

This rearrangement joins TRBV27 to TRBJ2-1; 7 nucleotides agree with TRBD2. J was trimmed by 9 bases and V by 8 bases; bases with no gene match: 4. The CDR3 covers 11 residues. Per germline, CDR1 MNHEY and CDR2 SMNVEV (reference sequence). CDR3 sequence: CASGGSGEQFF. The CDR3 DNA follows: TGTGCCAGCGGCGGGAGCGGTGAGCAGTTCTTC.

By share, this clone counts as medium-sized. V gene TRBV19 combines with J gene TRBJ2-7; perhaps TRBD2 as D (6 bases). CDR1 and CDR2 from the germline V gene are LNHDA and SQIVND (reference sequence). The CDR3 loop spans 15 amino acids. Trimming cost V 3 bases and J 0 bases, with 12 bases left between them. The CDR3 protein is CASSMTASVSYEQYF. The CDR3 region has the DNA TGTGCCAGTAGTATGACTGCTAGCGTCTCCTACGAGCAGTACTTC.

This clone rates as hyperexpanded. The genes are TRBV7-9 and TRBJ1-2; possible D gene TRBD1, 6 bases. The CDR3 is made up of 15 amino acids. V dropped 5 bases and J dropped 8 bases, with 21 bases sitting between them. From germline, CDR1 is SEHNR and CDR2 FQNEAQ (reference sequence). The CDR3 sequence is CASSLLPGAPLGYTF. The CDR3 DNA reads as TGTGCCAGCAGCCTTTTACCAGGGGCGCCCTTAGGCTACACCTTC. Together with reference TRBV7-9 and TRBJ1-2, the CDR3 gives the full variable domain: DTGVSQNPRHKITKRGQNVTFRCDPISEHNRLYWYRQTLGQGPEFLTYFQNEAQLEKSRLLSDRFSAERPKGSFSTLEIQRTEQGDSAMYLCASSLLPGAPLGYTFGSGTRLTVV.

The chain joins TRBV5-6 to TRBJ1-3; D unclear. CDR1 is SGHDT and CDR2 is YYEEEE in the germline V gene. Trimming pared 0 bases from V and 0 bases from J, leaving 7 bases between. The CDR3 is made up of 15 amino acids. CDR3 residues: CASSLAGYSGNTIYF. CDR3 nucleotide sequence: TGTGCCAGCAGCTTGGCAGGTTACTCTGGAAACACCATATATTTT.

The chain recombines TRBV2 with TRBJ2-2; D uncertain. The germline V gene encodes CDR1 SNHLY and CDR2 FYNNEI. Between the trimmed V and J ends, which lost 8 bases and 5 bases, there was a span of 3 bases. There are 10 residues in the CDR3. The CDR3 DNA reads as TGTGCCAGCGGGACCGGGGAGCTGTTTTTT. It specifies CASGTGELFF.

This chain uses TRBV7-9 with TRBJ2-5; D call uncertain. The CDR3 contains 13 residues. CDR1 is SEHNR and CDR2 is FQNEAQ in the germline V gene (reference sequence). Trimming shortened V by 4 bases and J by 5 bases, and 11 bases separated the two germline ends. This CDR3 reads CASSSPWRETQYF. CDR3 DNA: TGTGCCAGCAGCTCACCTTGGCGCGAGACCCAGTACTTC.

This rearrangement joins TRBV11-3 to TRBJ2-3; possibly TRBD1 for D (5 bases). Germline V gene sequence: CDR1 SGHNT, CDR2 YENEEA. CDR3 length: 15 residues. The V end lost 4 bases, the J end lost 1 base, and 12 bases lay between the germline ends. The CDR3 protein is CASSSPGFGTDTQYF. In nucleotides, the CDR3 is TGTGCCAGCAGCTCCCCAGGGTTCGGCACAGATACGCAGTATTTT.

As DNA, the CDR3 is TGTGCCAGCGCAGGACAGGGGGCTTTATCTGAAGCTTTCTTT. Translated, it gives CASAGQGALSEAFF. The chain has TRBV7-9 and TRBJ1-1, with 11 bases that match TRBD1. Per germline, CDR1 SEHNR and CDR2 FQNEAQ (reference sequence). The CDR3 has 14 amino acids. Germline trimming cut 8 bases from V and 6 bases from J; bases unmatched to any gene: 8. The variable domain in full, completed from reference TRBV7-9 and TRBJ1-1, reads DTGVSQNPRHKITKRGQNVTFRCDPISEHNRLYWYRQTLGQGPEFLTYFQNEAQLEKSRLLSDRFSAERPKGSFSTLEIQRTEQGDSAMYLCASAGQGALSEAFFGQGTRLTVV.

This clone is classed as large. This rearrangement joins TRBV27 to TRBJ1-1; unclear D gene. V lost 3 bases and J lost 3, with 8 bases in between. The CDR3 has 13 residues. In germline, CDR1 is MNHEY, CDR2 SMNVEV (reference sequence). The CDR3 sequence: CASSFIYYTEAFF. The CDR3 DNA reads as TGTGCCAGCAGTTTTATTTACTACACTGAAGCTTTCTTT.

This clone appeared a few times. The chain recombines TRBV30 with TRBJ1-2; no firm D call. CDR3 length: 11 amino acids. Germline V lookup: CDR1 GTSNPN, CDR2 SVGIG (reference sequence). Between the trimmed V and J ends, which lost 4 bases and 2 bases, there was a span of 5 bases. The CDR3 spells CAWTDNYGYTF. The CDR3 DNA reads TGTGCCTGGACCGACAACTATGGCTACACCTTC.

The chain employs TRBV28 and TRBJ2-5; tentatively, D is TRBD1 (5 bases). Trimming took off 3 bases at V and 2 bases at J, with 13 bases between the two ends. The CDR3 covers 15 residues. Per germline, CDR1 MDHEN and CDR2 SYDVKM. The CDR3 is CASSFGRGLQETQYF. In DNA, the CDR3 is TGTGCCAGCAGTTTTGGAAGGGGCCTGCAAGAGACCCAGTACTTC.

This clone was seen a few times. The rearrangement uses TRBV10-2 and TRBJ2-7, with D uncertain. The V gene's germline CDR1 is WSHSY and CDR2 SAAADI. V was clipped by 8 bases and J by 2 bases, with 16 bases between them. There are 14 residues in the CDR3. The CDR3 sequence: CASGALERTYEQYF. CDR3 DNA sequence: TGCGCCAGCGGAGCTTTGGAACGGACCTACGAGCAGTACTTC.

This chain joins TRBV6-1 and TRBJ2-3; D remains unclear. Germline-derived CDR1 and CDR2 are MNHNS and SASEGT. The CDR3 spans 13 residues. The ends were cut back, 8 bases at V and 2 bases at J, with 11 bases in the middle. This chain's CDR3 is CASRPDPTDTQYF. The CDR3 nucleotides read TGTGCCAGCCGGCCAGACCCCACAGATACGCAGTATTTT.

The V gene is TRBV6-5, the J gene TRBJ2-5; 7 bases agree with TRBD1. With 0 bases clipped from V and 1 base from J, the junction kept 2 bases outside the gene matches. The CDR3 contains 15 residues. Germline CDR1 and CDR2: MNHEY and SVGAGI. This CDR3 is CASSYSWDSQETQYF. The CDR3 coding sequence is TGTGCCAGCAGTTACTCTTGGGACAGCCAAGAGACCCAGTACTTC.

This clone was seen only a few times. The V gene is TRBV7-8, the J gene TRBJ1-2, with TRBD1 as a possible D gene (6 bases). Germline values: CDR1 SGHVS, CDR2 FQNEAQ. The ends were cut back, 7 bases at V and 4 bases at J, with 16 bases in the middle. CDR3 length: 14 amino acids. CDR3 sequence reads: CASNEQGIGYGYTF. For the CDR3, the DNA is TGTGCCAGCAACGAACAGGGTATCGGCTATGGCTACACCTTC.

V and J are TRBV27 and TRBJ2-2; D not resolved. Germline values: CDR1 MNHEY, CDR2 SMNVEV (reference sequence). V was pared by 5 bases and J by 5 bases, with 15 bases between. The CDR3 is 15 amino acids. The CDR3, as DNA: TGTGCCAGCAGTCACAACGGTGGGCGAACCGGGGAGCTGTTTTTT. Protein product: CASSHNGGRTGELFF.

This clone was counted only a few times. The V and J genes are TRBV4-1 and TRBJ2-3; 9 nucleotides line up with TRBD1. The germline V gene encodes CDR1 MGHRA and CDR2 YSYEKL. V gave up 5 bases and J gave up 5 bases; unmatched junction bases: 5. The CDR3 has 14 residues. CDR3: CASSDWDREDTQYF. The CDR3 bases are TGCGCCAGCAGCGATTGGGACAGGGAAGATACGCAGTATTTT.

V usage is TRBV7-8 and J usage is TRBJ2-3; 8 nucleotides line up with TRBD2. CDR1 and CDR2 (germline): SGHVS, FQNEAQ. The CDR3 consists of 16 residues. The V segment lost 5 bases and the J segment 3 bases; nucleotides outside the gene matches: 10. The CDR3 coding sequence is TGTGCCAGCAGCCACCGGGGGCGGGAGGCTACAGATACGCAGTATTTT. It codes for CASSHRGREATDTQYF.

The sample holds a few counts of this clone. The chain recombines TRBV4-1 with TRBJ1-4, with 7 bases matching TRBD1. CDR3 length: 17 amino acids. Per germline, CDR1 MGHRA and CDR2 YSYEKL. The V gene end was trimmed by 4 bases and the J gene end by 0 bases; junction bases not matched to a gene: 8. The CDR3 region is CASSRGTVRATNEKLFF. The DNA of the CDR3 is TGCGCCAGCAGCCGCGGGACAGTTAGAGCAACTAATGAAAAACTGTTTTTT.

The chain joins TRBV25-1 to TRBJ1-2; the D is unclear. The CDR3 is made up of 15 amino acids. Trimming took 5 bases from V and 8 from J, leaving 21 bases between them. Germline CDR1 MGHDK, CDR2 SYGVNS. Here the CDR3 DNA reads TGTGCCAGCAGTATAAGTTTTCTGGGCGTGGAGGGCTACACCTTC. This sequence encodes CASSISFLGVEGYTF.